This TCR beta chain stems from a study of cytomegalovirus exposure and HLA in healthy donors. The data were produced by immunoSEQ multiplex PCR, yet TCRdb's version contains in-frame clones alone and is incomplete. Among 150,000 to 250,000 clones listed, 70% to 85% were seen once. Study-wide findings and caveats: The study listed approximately 170 cytomegalovirus-associated TCR beta chains. According to a subsequent analysis, TCR clusters identified in the first cohort showed a tendency to co-occur across the 120 or so validation repertoires. Many donors carried some public TCRs, although rarity characterized most TCR sequences.

Trimming at V came to 2 bases and at J to 1 base, leaving 3 bases not matched to a gene. Germline-derived CDR1 and CDR2 are MNHNS and SASEGT. The CDR3 consists of 15 residues. A remark on this clone: What it binds is unknown.

This rearrangement joins TRBV6-1 to TRBJ2-3; TRBD2 matches at 7 bases. Input material: PBMCs. The receptor comes from a woman aged 25 to 39 in good health and CMV-seropositive. CDR3 amino acids: CASSERLAGTDTQYF. The CDR3 nucleotides are TGTGCCAGCAGTGAAAGGCTAGCGGGCACAGATACGCAGTATTTT.